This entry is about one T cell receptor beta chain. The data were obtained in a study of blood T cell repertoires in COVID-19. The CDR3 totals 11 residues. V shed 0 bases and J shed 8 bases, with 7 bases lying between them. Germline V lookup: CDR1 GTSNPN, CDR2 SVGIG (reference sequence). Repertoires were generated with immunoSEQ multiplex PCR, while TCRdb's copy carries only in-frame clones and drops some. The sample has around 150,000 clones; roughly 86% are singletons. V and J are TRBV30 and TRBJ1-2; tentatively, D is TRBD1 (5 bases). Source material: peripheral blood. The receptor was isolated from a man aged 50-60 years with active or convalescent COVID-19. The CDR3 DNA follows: TGTGCCTGGAGTGTAGACAGCGGCTACACCTTC. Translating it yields CAWSVDSGYTF.